The clone carrying this T cell receptor (beta chain) was recorded many times. The antigen remains undetermined. Trimming cost V 2 bases and J 2 bases; bases outside gene matches: 9. This CDR3 region has 17 residues. CDR1 LNHNV and CDR2 YYDKDF come from the germline V gene (reference sequence). This sample was taken from a study of Graves' ophthalmopathy and Graves' hyperthyroidism. Overall study context: Investigators collected peripheral blood at initial diagnosis, before any treatment was given. Study observations and caveats: The study's model predicted ophthalmopathy progression at approximately 71% sensitivity and 72.22% specificity.

Beta-chain TCR CDR3 regions were amplified from RNA transcripts. Scientists carried out first-round RT-PCR using HTBI primers and then a second-round multiplex PCR. Using its own MiXCR run on the multiplex PCR reads, TCRdb lists one record per CDR3 protein. The sample holds some 360,000 distinct CDR3 sequences, 17% seen once. Patients in the hyperthyroidism group, adults aged 18 to 65, were newly diagnosed, under 2 months' duration. The authors diagnosed from clinical symptoms, serum thyroxine, TRAb, thyroid ultrasound and orbital computed tomography. The chain is built from TRBV15 and TRBJ2-5; 9 nucleotides align to TRBD2. Sequenced: peripheral blood. The source is an adult woman with stable Graves' hyperthyroidism. DNA for the CDR3: TGTGCCACCAGCAGATTCCTCAGACTAGCGGAACAAGAGACCCAGTACTTC. Its translation is CATSRFLRLAEQETQYF.